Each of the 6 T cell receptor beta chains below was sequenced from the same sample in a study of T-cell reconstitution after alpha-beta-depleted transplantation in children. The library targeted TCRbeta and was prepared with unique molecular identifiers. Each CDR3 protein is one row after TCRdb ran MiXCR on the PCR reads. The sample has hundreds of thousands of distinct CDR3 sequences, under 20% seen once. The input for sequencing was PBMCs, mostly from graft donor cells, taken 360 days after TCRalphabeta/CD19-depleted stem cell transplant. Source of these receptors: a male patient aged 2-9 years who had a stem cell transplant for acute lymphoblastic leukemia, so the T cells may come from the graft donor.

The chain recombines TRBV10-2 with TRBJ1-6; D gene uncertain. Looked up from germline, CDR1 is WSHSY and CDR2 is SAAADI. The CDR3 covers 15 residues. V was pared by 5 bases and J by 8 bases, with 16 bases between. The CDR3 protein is CASSKNPGLHSPLHF. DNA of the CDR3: TGCGCCAGCAGTAAAAACCCGGGCCTCCATTCACCCCTCCACTTT.

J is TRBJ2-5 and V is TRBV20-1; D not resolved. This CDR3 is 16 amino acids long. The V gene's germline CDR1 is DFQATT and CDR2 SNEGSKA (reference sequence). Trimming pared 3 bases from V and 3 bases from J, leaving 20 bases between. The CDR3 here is CSARALDQLVEETQYF. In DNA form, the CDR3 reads TGCAGTGCTAGGGCCCTAGACCAGCTGGTTGAAGAGACCCAGTACTTC.

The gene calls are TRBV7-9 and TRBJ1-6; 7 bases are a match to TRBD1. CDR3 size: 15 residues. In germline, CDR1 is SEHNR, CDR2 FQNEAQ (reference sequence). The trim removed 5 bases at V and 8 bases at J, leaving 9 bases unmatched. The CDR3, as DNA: TGTGCCAGCAGCCCAAAGACAGGGAGGGATTCACCCCTCCACTTT. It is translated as CASSPKTGRDSPLHF.

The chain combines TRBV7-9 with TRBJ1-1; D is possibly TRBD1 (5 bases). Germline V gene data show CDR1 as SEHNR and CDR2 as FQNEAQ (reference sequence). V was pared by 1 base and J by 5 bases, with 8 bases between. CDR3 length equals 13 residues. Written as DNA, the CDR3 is TGTGCCAGCAGCTTAGAGGGGCTGACTGAAGCTTTCTTT. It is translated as CASSLEGLTEAFF.

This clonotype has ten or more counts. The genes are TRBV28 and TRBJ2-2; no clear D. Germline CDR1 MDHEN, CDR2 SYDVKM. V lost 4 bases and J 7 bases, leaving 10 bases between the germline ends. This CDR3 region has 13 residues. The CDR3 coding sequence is TGTGCCAGCAGTTCCCAGGAAGACGGGGAGCTGTTTTTT. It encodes CASSSQEDGELFF.

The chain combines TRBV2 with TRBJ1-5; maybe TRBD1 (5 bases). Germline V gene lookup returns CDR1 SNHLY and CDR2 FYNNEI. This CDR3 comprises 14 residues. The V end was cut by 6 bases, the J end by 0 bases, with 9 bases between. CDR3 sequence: CASSADSSNQPQHF. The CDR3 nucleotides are TGTGCCAGCAGCGCCGACAGTAGCAATCAGCCCCAGCATTTT.